This T cell receptor (beta chain) was sequenced for a study of blood T cell repertoires in COVID-19 (dated by TCRdb to 2020 to 2022). General notes on the study: Samples from collaborators originated in the United States, Italy and Spain and spanned both the acute and convalescent phases of COVID-19. The prospective study material was composed of cDNA or gDNA derived from T cells, B-cell-depleted T cells, or PBMCs. The dataset comprised deeply sampled blood TCRbeta repertoires from subjects exposed to, actively infected with, or recovered from COVID-19. The repertoires were released in a freely available public database meant as a resource for research on the immune response to SARS-CoV-2. Samples came from the ongoing ImmuneRACE study (first 160 participants) plus 1,254 subjects from 6 global collaborators. A de-identified subject ID, COVID-19 status, age in years and sex were almost always included in the sample metadata. HLA class I and class II types, where available, came from metadata supplied by the sample provider rather than from assay-based typing.

For CDR1 and CDR2, the germline V gene lists MNHEY and SVGAGI. The CDR3 sequence holds 12 residues, the cysteine and phenylalanine included. Of the read, only the CDR3 DNA is kept; its 36 bases are in frame from base 1. Relative to germline, V is 7 bases shorter and J is 10 bases shorter, with 14 bases between their ends. Details on this clone: What antigen it recognizes has not been identified. No much larger clonotype is one base removed from it; base qualities were not supplied.

Points the paper makes about the study in general: How much clinical and demographic metadata was included differed by source and by participant, and the metadata was provided uncurated.

Each collaborating institution followed its own protocols to collect whole blood in K2EDTA tubes. For TCRbeta analysis, collaborator samples were shipped as frozen whole blood, as isolated PBMCs, or as DNA extracted from either sample type. TCRbeta CDR3 regions were amplified from genomic DNA using the immunoSEQ Assay, a bias-controlled multiplex PCR. The published analysis was carried out like this. The number of nucleated cells in each sample was estimated from the amplification of reference gene primers within the assay. To quantify the absolute abundance of each unique TCRbeta CDR3 rearrangement, sequence reads were collapsed and filtered. For each sample, productive Simpson clonality was calculated by taking the square root of Simpson's diversity index across productive rearrangements. Held by TCRdb, this immuneACCESS table contains in-frame sequences only and omits some clones. Under half of the omission traces to an unresolved V gene where checked; the cause of the rest is unknown. D and trimming were read from the DNA, whereas the V and J calls and clone size are those reported in that table. In all, the sample holds about 82,000 clones, and 81% of those were seen once. The ten largest make up 44% of the sample.

This sequence uses TRBV6-5 and TRBJ2-1; the D gene is perhaps TRBD2, from 6 matching bases. This receptor was obtained from a man older than 75 with acute or convalescent COVID-19. The sequenced sample was peripheral blood. The DNA is as follows: TGTGCCAGCACGGCTGGGGCGGGGGAGCAGTTCTTC. Its coded protein is CASTAGAGEQFF.